This TCR beta chain was retrieved from a study of blood T cell repertoires in COVID-19. Assay used: immunoSEQ multiplex PCR; TCRdb lists only in-frame clones, some missing. The data hold 35,000 to 50,000 clones, with 69% observed a single time. V lost 8 bases to trimming and J lost 3 bases, with 23 bases between them. The CDR3 spans 16 residues. Germline V CDR1 and CDR2: LNHDA, SQIVND (reference sequence). Sequencing was performed on peripheral blood. The receptor's source is a man older than 75 with acute or convalescent COVID-19. V usage is TRBV19 and J usage is TRBJ2-7, with D tentatively TRBD1 (5 bases). CDR3 region: CASSWQGSPSIYEQYF. The CDR3 region has the DNA TGTGCCAGTTCGTGGCAGGGCTCCCCTAGTATCTACGAGCAGTACTTC. Filled out from reference TRBV19 and TRBJ2-7, the complete variable domain reads DGGITQSPKYLFRKEGQNVTLSCEQNLNHDAMYWYRQDPGQGLRLIYYSQIVNDFQKGDIAEGYSVSREKKESFPLTVTSAQKNPTAFYLCASSWQGSPSIYEQYFGPGTRLTVT.